This TCR beta chain originates from a study of graft-versus-host responses after intestinal transplantation. Study as a whole: Transplantation in recipients was multivisceral, liver-intestinal, or isolated intestinal. The study's findings and limits: Graft-donor T cell macrochimerism in patients accompanied high graft-versus-host to host-versus-graft clonal ratios in allografts. Early post-transplant declines in HvG were associated with peak levels of circulating GvH clones. Recipient marrow held GvH clones, some first seen in ileum or blood.

Profiled with immunoSEQ multiplex PCR; TCRdb holds only in-frame clones, not every one. The sample carries 50,000 to 75,000 clones, 94% recorded once. The CDR3 consists of 15 residues. The V and J ends lost 4 bases and 8 bases, in that order; junction bases with no gene match: 8. Germline CDR1 is SGDLS and CDR2 is YYNGEE. On this clone: What it recognizes is unknown.

This sample comprised unstimulated CD4+ T cells sorted from spleen or lymph node cells, obtained before transplant. This sequence joins TRBV9 and TRBJ2-3, with TRBD2 identical over 12 bases. The source is a human donor who was the organ donor for an intestinal transplant. The CDR3 DNA reads TGTGCCAGCAGCCGGACTAGCGGGGAATGGGGTACGCAGTATTTT. It is translated as CASSRTSGEWGTQYF.